One and the same sample provided the 5 T cell receptor beta chains below, sequenced in a study of blood T cell repertoires in COVID-19. The data were produced by immunoSEQ multiplex PCR, yet TCRdb's version contains in-frame clones alone and is incomplete. The table has roughly 290,000 clones, about 83% seen once. The sequencing sample was made of PBMCs or T cells enriched from blood (not recorded which). The origin of the receptors is a woman in her forties who had recovered from COVID-19.

The chain links TRBV28 to TRBJ1-6; D is unresolved. Germline V gives CDR1 MDHEN, CDR2 SYDVKM. The CDR3 consists of 14 residues. V lost 4 bases and J lost 14, with 18 bases in between. Here the CDR3 DNA reads TGTGCCAGCAGTTCGTTGGTGGTTGCGATGGCCCTCCACTTT. This sequence encodes CASSSLVVAMALHF. The whole variable domain, remainder taken from reference TRBV28 and TRBJ1-6, is DVKVTQSSRYLVKRTGEKVFLECVQDMDHENMFWYRQDPGLGLRLIYFSYDVKMKEKGDIPEGYSVSREKKERFSLILESASTNQTSMYLCASSSLVVAMALHFGNGTRLTVT.

The chain uses TRBV6-5 and TRBJ2-7; 10 positions match TRBD1. The V gene's germline CDR1 is MNHEY and CDR2 SVGAGI. This CDR3 is built from 13 residues. J was trimmed by 0 bases and V by 11 bases; bases with no gene match: 4. The CDR3 coding sequence is TGTGCCGTCCGGGACAGGGGCTCCTACGAGCAGTACTTC. Protein: CAVRDRGSYEQYF.

The rearrangement uses TRBV14 and TRBJ2-1; maybe TRBD2 (6 bases). The V end lost 1 base, the J end lost 0 bases, and 13 bases lay between the germline ends. Per the germline V gene, CDR1 is SGHDN and CDR2 is FVKESK. The CDR3 sequence is 17 residues long. CDR3 nucleotide sequence: TGTGCCAGCAGCCAAGGGCCTGCGGGGCACTCCTACAATGAGCAGTTCTTC. Translation: CASSQGPAGHSYNEQFF.

V gene TRBV15 combines with J gene TRBJ2-7; 8 nucleotides match TRBD2. CDR3 size: 16 residues. V was clipped by 1 base and J by 2 bases; unmatched bases: 7. Germline V gives CDR1 LNHNV, CDR2 YYDKDF (reference sequence). CDR3 DNA sequence: TGTGCCACCAGCAGAGGGAATAGCGGGATTACCTACGAGCAGTACTTC. It encodes CATSRGNSGITYEQYF.

The chain carries TRBV6-2 or TRBV6-3 and TRBJ1-5; no clear D. The CDR3 runs to 11 residues. Germline assignment: CDR1 MNHEY and CDR2 SVGEGT. Trimming took off 5 bases at V and 11 bases at J, with 10 bases between the two ends. CDR3 loop: CASSHAGSQHF. CDR3 sequence (DNA): TGTGCCAGCAGTCACGCGGGTTCCCAGCATTTT.